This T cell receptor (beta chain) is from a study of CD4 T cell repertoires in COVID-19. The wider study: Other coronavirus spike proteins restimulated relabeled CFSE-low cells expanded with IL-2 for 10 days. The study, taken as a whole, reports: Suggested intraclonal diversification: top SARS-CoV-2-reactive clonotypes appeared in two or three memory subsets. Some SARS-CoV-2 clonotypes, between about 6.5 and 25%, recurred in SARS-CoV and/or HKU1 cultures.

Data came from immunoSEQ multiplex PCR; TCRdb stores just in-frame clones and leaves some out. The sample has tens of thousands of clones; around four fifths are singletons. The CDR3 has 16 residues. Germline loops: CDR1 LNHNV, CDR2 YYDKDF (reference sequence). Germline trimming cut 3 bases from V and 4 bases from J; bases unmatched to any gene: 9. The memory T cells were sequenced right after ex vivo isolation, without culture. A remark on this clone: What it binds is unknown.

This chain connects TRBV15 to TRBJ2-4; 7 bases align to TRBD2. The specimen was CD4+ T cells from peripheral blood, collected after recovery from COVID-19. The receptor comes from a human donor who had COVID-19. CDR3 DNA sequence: TGTGCCACCAGCAGCCCCGGGGGTAGCGGGAAAAACATTCAGTACTTC. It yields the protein CATSSPGGSGKNIQYF.